This is a list of T cell receptor beta chains from one sample in a study of blood T cell repertoires in COVID-19. Profiling relied on immunoSEQ multiplex PCR, and the TCRdb table lists in-frame clones only, not all of them. The sample consists of 250,000 or so clones, more than 80% of them appearing once. Sequenced material: PBMCs or T cells enriched from blood (not recorded which). These receptors originate from a woman aged 25-40 years with acute COVID-19. Each CDR3 is given with its conserved first and last residue.

TRBV7-9	TRBJ1-1	CASSGKAGAMNTEAFF
TRBV6-5	TRBJ1-3	CASSYGAEENTIYF
TRBV24-1	TRBJ1-2	CATSGQGDGGDYRYTF
TRBV5-8	TRBJ2-2	CASTEGLAGENGELFF
TRBV12-3/TRBV12-4	TRBJ1-2	CASSALDYGYTF
TRBV2	TRBJ2-7	CASSEVKTSGSINEQYF
TRBV25-1	TRBJ1-2	CASRENNYGYTF
TRBV5-4	TRBJ2-1	CASSSPGLASNEQFF
TRBV28	TRBJ1-2	CASSFRDKANYGYTF
TRBV27	TRBJ1-1	CASSLWGGSAEAFF
TRBV7-9	TRBJ2-7	CASSLGTTFSYEQYF
TRBV12-3/TRBV12-4	TRBJ1-1	CASKKQGEGEAFF
TRBV12-3/TRBV12-4	TRBJ1-1	CATRDRRNTEAFF
TRBV14	TRBJ2-7	CASSQVNEQYF
TRBV4-2	TRBJ1-4	CASSQDLRTANEKLFF
TRBV6-6	TRBJ2-7	CASSLRTSGSDEQYF
TRBV7-9	TRBJ1-2	CASSSGTDIINYGYTF
TRBV10-3	TRBJ2-1	CAISTSGSYNEQFF
TRBV28	TRBJ2-4	CASTWGVAKNIQYF
TRBV29-1	TRBJ2-1	CSVEAGALYNEQFF
TRBV30	TRBJ2-2	CAWSVLWGELFF
TRBV24-1	TRBJ2-7	CATSDLQGYEQYF
TRBV19	TRBJ2-3	CASRLAGGFSTDTQYF
TRBV13	TRBJ2-3	CASSTSLLAGGLTDTQYF
TRBV7-9	TRBJ2-3	CASSWQTGSATDTQYF
TRBV5-5	TRBJ1-5	CASSLMGQGAQPQHF
TRBV7-3	TRBJ2-1	CASSPGLSKDNEQFF
TRBV27	TRBJ2-3	CASSSRGGWTDTQYF
TRBV3-1/TRBV3-2	TRBJ2-1	CASSKPGLAFYNEQFF
TRBV4-1	TRBJ2-3	CASSQDGQTPSTDTQYF
TRBV27	TRBJ2-1	CASSPRLLAGVEQFF
TRBV5-6	TRBJ2-7	CASSRDRGYEQYF
TRBV5-4	TRBJ2-7	CASSQFRGEQYF
TRBV4-2	TRBJ2-1	CASSLESGPYNEQFF
TRBV27	TRBJ2-1	CASSLYGNEQFF
TRBV19	TRBJ2-3	CASSLAGGTDTQYF
TRBV7-9	TRBJ2-2	CASNPRDTKAEGTGELFF